The 31 T cell receptor beta chains presented below share a single source sample, sequenced in a study of post-analysis software for immune sequencing data (dated by TCRdb to the mid-2010s). The paper's findings and limits, for the study overall: Significantly higher frequencies in patients than in controls were found for roughly 5 TRBV segments, including TRBV5-6, TRBV5-1 and TRBV20-1.

The library was made by PCR. Sequencing relied on an Illumina HiSeq 2500. To reduce PCR and sequencing biases, unique molecular identifiers were incorporated into the TCR beta cDNA libraries. TCRdb reprocessed the public reads (quality trimming at Q25 with fastp, clone calling with MiXCR) and kept in-frame beta chains. Here each entry gathers all rows of one CDR3 protein and keeps the most common genes and DNA. The sample data list 750,000 to 900,000 distinct CDR3 sequences, and about 43% of these were observed just once. Roughly 5.2% of the sample goes to the ten largest clones. The antigens for these receptors are not known. The sample was blood. These receptors were obtained from a girl aged 10 to 17 with multiple sclerosis.

The V call is TRBV5-1, the J call TRBJ2-7; TRBD2 matches 9 bases. The CDR3 runs to 15 residues. Germline V lookup: CDR1 SGHRS, CDR2 YFSETQ. V trimming: 4 bases; J trimming: 0 bases; junction bases outside the gene matches: 5. CDR3 in amino acids: CASSISGRSSYEQYF. The DNA of the CDR3 is TGCGCCAGCAGCATTAGCGGGAGAAGCTCCTACGAGCAGTACTTC.

The genes are TRBV5-1 and TRBJ2-1; 8 nucleotides agree with TRBD2. This CDR3 is 17 amino acids long. The germline V gene has CDR1 SGHRS and CDR2 YFSETQ. Germline trimming cut 4 bases from V and 2 bases from J; bases unmatched to any gene: 11. CDR3 DNA sequence: TGCGCCAGCAGCCCCGGCCTACTAGCGGCCACCTACAATGAGCAGTTCTTC. It yields the protein CASSPGLLAATYNEQFF.

The V call is TRBV20-1, the J call TRBJ1-4; D not certain. This CDR3 spans 16 amino acids. Germline values: CDR1 DFQATT, CDR2 SNEGSKA (reference sequence). V lost 0 bases, J lost 0 bases, and 11 bases lay in between. DNA of the CDR3: TGCAGTGCTAGAGATTCATCAGCTGCAACTAATGAAAAACTGTTTTTT. Translated: CSARDSSAATNEKLFF.

The count of this clonotype is one. The J gene is TRBJ2-1, the V gene TRBV12-3 or TRBV12-4; 10 bases map to TRBD2. Trimming cost V 1 base and J 8 bases; bases outside gene matches: 11. This CDR3 has 17 amino acids. CDR3 coding DNA: TGTGCCAGCAGTTTAGAGCACGACCTAGCGGGAGAGTATGAGCAGTTCTTC. The encoded protein is CASSLEHDLAGEYEQFF.

This clonotype was observed a handful of times. The rearrangement uses TRBV7-2 and TRBJ2-1, with 8 positions matching TRBD2. CDR3 length: 15 residues. V gave up 6 bases and J gave up 0 bases; unmatched junction bases: 4. The germline gives CDR1 SGHTA, CDR2 FQGNSA. CDR3 in amino acids: CASRAGTSSYNEQFF. The CDR3 bases are TGTGCCAGCAGGGCCGGGACTAGCTCCTACAATGAGCAGTTCTTC.

This clonotype occurred a few times. V is TRBV12-3 or TRBV12-4 and J is TRBJ2-1; TRBD1 matches at 7 bases. This CDR3 contains 15 residues. Trimming cost V 1 base and J 0 bases; bases outside gene matches: 0. CDR3 loop: CASSLGDSSYNEQFF. CDR3 sequence (DNA): TGTGCCAGCAGTTTAGGGGACAGCTCCTACAATGAGCAGTTCTTC.

This chain joins TRBV10-3 and TRBJ2-7, with TRBD1 as a possible D gene (7 bases). The CDR3 contains 12 residues. V shed 10 bases and J shed 3 bases, with 13 bases lying between them. The germline V gene has CDR1 ENHRY and CDR2 SYGVKD. In DNA form, the CDR3 reads TGTGCCACGGGGGACAGTGTCTACGAGCAGTACTTC. This sequence encodes CATGDSVYEQYF.

V is TRBV6-6 and J is TRBJ1-5; tentative D call: TRBD1 (5 bases). The CDR3 totals 16 residues. Germline-derived CDR1 and CDR2 are MNHNY and SVGAGI (reference sequence). Trimming stripped 0 bases from V and 5 bases from J, with 14 bases between. Here the CDR3 reads CASSYSPGTAHQPQHF. The CDR3 DNA reads TGTGCCAGCAGTTACTCCCCCGGGACGGCGCATCAGCCCCAGCATTTT.

There are a few counts of this clonotype. V usage is TRBV7-2 and J usage is TRBJ2-1, with TRBD1 matching 11 bases. Trimming at V came to 6 bases and at J to 7 bases, leaving 8 bases not matched to a gene. Looked up from germline, CDR1 is SGHTA and CDR2 is FQGNSA. The CDR3 is 15 residues long. DNA for the CDR3: TGTGCCAGCAGTCCTTCCGGACAGGGGGCAAATGAGCAGTTCTTC. It encodes CASSPSGQGANEQFF.

This clonotype appeared many times. The V gene is TRBV12-3 or TRBV12-4, the J gene TRBJ2-5; D unresolved. The DNA end is a closer match to TRBJ2-3, so the J assignment may be wrong. The length of the CDR3 is 11 residues. In DNA, the CDR3 is TGTGCCAGCAGTTTAGCTGGTACGCAGTATTTT. This sequence encodes CASSLAGTQYF.

This clonotype was found a few times. V gene TRBV7-3 combines with J gene TRBJ2-1; possible D gene TRBD2, 5 bases. The CDR3 has 14 amino acids. V lost 5 bases and J 6 bases, leaving 14 bases between the germline ends. Germline V lookup: CDR1 SGHTA, CDR2 FQGTGA. In DNA, the CDR3 is TGTGCCAGCAGCACCACGGGGAAGGTCAATGAGCAGTTCTTC. Amino acids: CASSTTGKVNEQFF.

V and J are TRBV20-1 and TRBJ2-5; D is unclear. Germline values: CDR1 DFQATT, CDR2 SNEGSKA (reference sequence). Trimming left V 5 bases short and J 0 bases short, with 4 bases between. This CDR3 is 11 amino acids long. Here the CDR3 DNA reads TGCAGTGCTTCGTACCAAGAGACCCAGTACTTC. This codes for CSASYQETQYF.

The chain combines TRBV9 with TRBJ1-2; D ambiguous. V dropped 3 bases and J dropped 0 bases, with 15 bases sitting between them. The CDR3 contains 16 residues. Germline lookup yields CDR1 SGDLS and CDR2 YYNGEE. CDR3: CASSDGDPAANYGYTF. The CDR3 coding sequence is TGTGCCAGCAGCGATGGGGATCCCGCGGCTAACTATGGCTACACCTTC. The full variable domain, in which reference TRBV9 and TRBJ1-2 provide the parts outside the CDR3, is DSGVTQTPKHLITATGQRVTLRCSPRSGDLSVYWYQQSLDQGLQFLIQYYNGEERAKGNILERFSAQQFPDLHSELNLSSLELGDSALYFCASSDGDPAANYGYTFGSGTRLTVV.

This clonotype came up many times. The chain recombines TRBV20-1 with TRBJ2-1, with 12 bases aligning to TRBD2. The length of the CDR3 is 17 residues. V dropped 1 base and J dropped 5; count of bases not matched to a gene: 9. CDR1 and CDR2 from the germline V gene are DFQATT and SNEGSKA (reference sequence). The CDR3 nucleotides are TGCAGTGCTAGAGCCGCTAGCGGGAGGGCCCAGCACAATGAGCAGTTCTTC. It specifies CSARAASGRAQHNEQFF.

Only a few counts were recorded for this clonotype. The CDR3 here is CAVRGQGAGQPQHF. The DNA of the CDR3 is TGTGCCGTAAGGGGGCAGGGGGCTGGTCAGCCCCAGCATTTT. The chain couples TRBV10-3 to TRBJ1-5, with 8 bases fitting TRBD1. V trimming: 11 bases; J trimming: 6 bases; junction bases outside the gene matches: 12. Germline CDR1 and CDR2: ENHRY and SYGVKD. The CDR3 is 14 amino acids.

This clonotype was observed once. The chain links TRBV28 to TRBJ2-7; 9 positions match TRBD2. Looked up from germline, CDR1 is MDHEN and CDR2 is SYDVKM. The ends lost 6 bases at V and 4 bases at J; junction bases unmatched: 7. The CDR3 has 14 residues. The DNA of the CDR3 is TGTGCCAGCAGCCAGCGGGAGGTAAAATACGAGCAGTACTTC. It specifies CASSQREVKYEQYF.

The genes are TRBV7-3 and TRBJ2-3; 11 bases agree with TRBD2. Per the germline V gene, CDR1 is SGHTA and CDR2 is FQGTGA. V lost 5 bases, J lost 3 bases, and 4 bases stayed unmatched. CDR3 length: 15 amino acids. CDR3 in DNA: TGTGCCAGCAGCCCTAGCGGGAGGATTACAGATACGCAGTATTTT. Translated, it gives CASSPSGRITDTQYF.

The J gene is TRBJ2-7, the V gene TRBV2, with 9 bases aligning to TRBD1. The CDR3 runs to 13 residues. The V gene's germline CDR1 is SNHLY and CDR2 FYNNEI. J was trimmed by 7 bases and V by 8 bases; bases with no gene match: 9. CDR3 loop: CASLWDRAKEQYF. The CDR3 DNA follows: TGTGCCAGCCTCTGGGACAGGGCGAAGGAGCAGTACTTC.

This rearrangement joins TRBV6-5 to TRBJ2-7, with 8 nucleotides matching TRBD2. Germline loops: CDR1 MNHEY, CDR2 SVGAGI. The CDR3 totals 15 residues. Unmatched junction bases numbered 6, after V lost 0 bases and J lost 5 bases. The CDR3 nucleotides read TGTGCCAGCAGTTACTCTAGCGGGGTGCCGAACGAGCAGTACTTC. Its translation: CASSYSSGVPNEQYF.

The V gene is TRBV10-3, the J gene TRBJ2-5; TRBD2 is a possible D gene (5 bases). The length of the CDR3 is 14 residues. Between the trimmed V and J ends, which lost 11 bases and 4 bases, there was a span of 20 bases. The germline V gene has CDR1 ENHRY and CDR2 SYGVKD. CDR3 bases: TGTGCCCGCGCGGAGCTTCAGGCGGGAGAGACCCAGTACTTC. It yields the protein CARAELQAGETQYF.

This clonotype was seen a few times. The chain has TRBV7-9 and TRBJ2-1; D is unclear. V shed 1 base and J shed 9 bases, with 13 bases lying between them. Looked up from germline, CDR1 is SEHNR and CDR2 is FQNEAQ (reference sequence). There are 14 residues in the CDR3. The CDR3 coding sequence is TGTGCCAGCAGCTTAGAGGTGGCCCCTTCTGAGCAGTTCTTC. Translated, it gives CASSLEVAPSEQFF.

This clonotype has a handful of counts. This chain joins TRBV7-2 and TRBJ2-3, with 9 bases aligning to TRBD1. The germline gives CDR1 SGHTA, CDR2 FQGNSA. This CDR3 region has 15 residues. Trimming took 4 bases from V and 3 from J; bases not matched to a gene: 5. The DNA for the CDR3 is TGTGCCAGCAGCTCCCGGGACAGGGAAACAGATACGCAGTATTTT. Its translation is CASSSRDRETDTQYF.

This clonotype was seen more than once but under ten times. The junction departs from the called germline gene at one end, perhaps through a read error. The chain uses TRBV3-1 and TRBJ2-1, with a tentative D call TRBD2 (6 bases). The CDR3 spans 16 residues. The germline gives CDR1 LGHDT, CDR2 YNNKEL (reference sequence). DNA of the CDR3: TGTGCCAGCAGCCAAGGACCGGGACTGACCTACAACGAGCAGTTCTTC. Protein sequence: CASSQGPGLTYNEQFF.

The chain combines TRBV7-9 with TRBJ2-1; 9 bases fit TRBD2. There are 16 residues in the CDR3. Germline lookup yields CDR1 SEHNR and CDR2 FQNEAQ (reference sequence). Trimming cost V 4 bases and J 4 bases; bases outside gene matches: 8. The CDR3 reads CASSSRLAGLYNEQFF. DNA of the CDR3: TGTGCCAGCAGCTCCAGGCTAGCGGGACTATACAATGAGCAGTTCTTC.

The sample holds a few counts of this clonotype. The J gene is TRBJ2-7, the V gene TRBV20-1; D not certain. CDR1 and CDR2 (germline): DFQATT, SNEGSKA (reference sequence). The CDR3 loop spans 12 amino acids. The ends were cut back, 5 bases at V and 6 bases at J, with 14 bases in the middle. The CDR3 coding sequence is TGCAGTGCTCGGCAGGTAGGGTTCGAGCAGTACTTC. It encodes CSARQVGFEQYF.

This clonotype has more than one count but fewer than ten. This sequence joins TRBV7-6 and TRBJ2-1; maybe TRBD2 (6 bases). V lost 2 bases to trimming and J lost 7 bases, with 6 bases between them. The V gene's germline CDR1 is SGHVS and CDR2 FNYEAQ. The CDR3 has 12 amino acids. CDR3 residues: CASSLRENEQFF. The CDR3 DNA is TGTGCCAGCAGCTTACGGGAGAATGAGCAGTTCTTC.

In its sample, this clonotype was seen a few times. The germline gene is not matched at one end of the junction; a read error may be the cause. The V and J genes are TRBV5-1 and TRBJ2-1, with a tentative D call TRBD1 (5 bases). The length of the CDR3 is 15 residues. The germline V gene encodes CDR1 SGHRS and CDR2 YFSETQ. The CDR3 sequence is CASSPDSTSCNEQFF. CDR3 DNA sequence: TGCGCCAGCAGCCCTGACAGTACCTCCTGCAATGAGCAGTTCTTC.

The chain couples TRBV9 to TRBJ2-1; 11 bases line up with TRBD2. The CDR3 loop spans 14 amino acids. CDR1 is SGDLS and CDR2 is YYNGEE in the germline V gene. V was clipped by 0 bases and J by 9 bases; unmatched bases: 2. The CDR3 region is CASSVGGLAAEQFF. Written as DNA, the CDR3 is TGTGCCAGCAGCGTAGGGGGACTAGCGGCTGAGCAGTTCTTC.

The V call is TRBV13, the J call TRBJ2-7; 12 bases align to TRBD1. Germline assignment: CDR1 PRHDT and CDR2 FYEKMQ (reference sequence). The CDR3 is made up of 14 amino acids. Trimming took 0 bases from V and 9 from J; bases not matched to a gene: 3. This CDR3 is CASSLGGQGASQYF. Here the CDR3 DNA reads TGTGCCAGCAGCTTAGGGGGACAGGGGGCTTCGCAGTACTTC. Filled out from reference TRBV13 and TRBJ2-7, the complete variable domain reads AAGVIQSPRHLIKEKRETATLKCYPIPRHDTVYWYQQGPGQDPQFLISFYEKMQSDKGSIPDRFSAQQFSDYHSELNMSSLELGDSALYFCASSLGGQGASQYFGPGTRLTVT.

This clonotype was picked up a small number of times. The chain links TRBV7-2 to TRBJ2-3; D is unresolved. This CDR3 has 12 residues. Germline V gene lookup returns CDR1 SGHTA and CDR2 FQGNSA. V lost 11 bases and J 2 bases, leaving 11 bases between the germline ends. In DNA form, the CDR3 reads TGTGCCGCCAGCTTAGACACAGATACGCAGTATTTT. Protein sequence: CAASLDTDTQYF.

The rearrangement links TRBV5-1 to TRBJ2-1; TRBD2 is a possible D gene (5 bases). V lost 1 base and J lost 7, with 15 bases in between. Germline V gives CDR1 SGHRS, CDR2 YFSETQ. The CDR3 has 15 residues. Here the CDR3 DNA reads TGCGCCAGCAGCTTGCGGCTAGTGGGAGAGAATGAGCAGTTCTTC. It specifies CASSLRLVGENEQFF.